This TCR beta chain was identified during a study of blood T cell repertoires in COVID-19. On the study more broadly: PBMCs, B-cell-depleted T cells, or T cells provided the cDNA or gDNA that made up the material.

Original methodology: Quantification of nucleated cells was approximated via reference gene primer amplification. Sequenced by immunoSEQ multiplex PCR; TCRdb stores in-frame clones only, minus some. That table supplies the V and J calls and clone size; D and trimming were determined from the DNA. The sample comprises 140,000 to 150,000 clones, about 88% of which are singletons, and about 2.3% rests with the top ten. CDR1 and CDR2 (germline): MDHEN, SYDVKM. J lost 4 bases, V lost 3 bases, and 3 bases had no gene match. The CDR3 covers 14 residues. The TCR comes from a human donor in a cohort sampled during active COVID-19. The chain uses TRBV28 and TRBJ2-7; TRBD1 matches at 10 bases. The sequenced sample consisted of peripheral blood. The CDR3 DNA is TGTGCCAGCAGTTTGACAGGGGGCAGGTACGAGCAGTACTTC. Amino acid sequence: CASSLTGGRYEQYF.